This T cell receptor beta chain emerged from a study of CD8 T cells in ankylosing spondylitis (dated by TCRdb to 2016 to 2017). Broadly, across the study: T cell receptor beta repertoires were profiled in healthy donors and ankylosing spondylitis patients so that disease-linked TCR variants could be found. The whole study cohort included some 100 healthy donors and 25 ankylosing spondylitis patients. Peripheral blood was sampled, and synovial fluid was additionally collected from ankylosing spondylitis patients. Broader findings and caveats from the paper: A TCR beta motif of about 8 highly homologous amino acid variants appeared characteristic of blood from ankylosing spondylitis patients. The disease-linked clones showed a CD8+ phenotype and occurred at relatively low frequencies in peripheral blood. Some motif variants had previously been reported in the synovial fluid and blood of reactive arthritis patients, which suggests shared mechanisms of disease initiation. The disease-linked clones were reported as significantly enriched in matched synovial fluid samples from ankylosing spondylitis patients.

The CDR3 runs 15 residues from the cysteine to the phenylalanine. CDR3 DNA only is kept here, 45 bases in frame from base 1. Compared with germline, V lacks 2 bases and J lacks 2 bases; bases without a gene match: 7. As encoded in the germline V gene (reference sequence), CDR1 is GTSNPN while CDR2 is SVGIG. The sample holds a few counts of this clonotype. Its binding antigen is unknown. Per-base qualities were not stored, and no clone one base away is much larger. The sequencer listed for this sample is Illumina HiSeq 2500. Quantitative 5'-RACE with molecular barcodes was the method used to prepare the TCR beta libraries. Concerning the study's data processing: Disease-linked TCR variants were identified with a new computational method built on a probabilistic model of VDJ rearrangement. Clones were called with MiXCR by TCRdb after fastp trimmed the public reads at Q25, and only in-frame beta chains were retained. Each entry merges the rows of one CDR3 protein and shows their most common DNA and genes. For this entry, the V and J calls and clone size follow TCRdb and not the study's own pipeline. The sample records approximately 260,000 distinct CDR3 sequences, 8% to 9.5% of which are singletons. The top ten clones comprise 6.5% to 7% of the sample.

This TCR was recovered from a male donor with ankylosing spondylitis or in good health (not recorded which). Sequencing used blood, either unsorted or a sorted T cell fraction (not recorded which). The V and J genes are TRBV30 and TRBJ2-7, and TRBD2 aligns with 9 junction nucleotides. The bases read TGTGCCTGGAGTCCTCTAGCGGGGTCCACCTACGAGCAGTACTTC. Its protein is CAWSPLAGSTYEQYF. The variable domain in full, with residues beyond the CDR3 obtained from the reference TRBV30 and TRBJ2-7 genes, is SQTIHQWPATLVQPVGSPLSLECTVEGTSNPNLYWYRQAAGRGLQLLFYSVGIGQISSEVPQNLSASRPQDRQFILSSKKLLLSDSGFYLCAWSPLAGSTYEQYFGPGTRLTVT.